Sequencing of this T cell receptor beta chain was carried out in a study of blood T cell repertoires in COVID-19. Study background: PBMCs, B-cell-depleted T cells, or T cells provided the cDNA or gDNA that made up the material.

Seattle enrolled patients during active infection and tracked them longitudinally. On this clone: Relative to the germline gene, one junction end is altered; a read error may explain this.

In the authors' workflow: Quantification of nucleated cells was approximated via reference gene primer amplification. Profiled with immunoSEQ multiplex PCR; TCRdb holds only in-frame clones, not every one. That table is the source of V, J and clone size, and D and trimming were worked out from the DNA. Among roughly 160,000 clones listed, roughly 84% were seen once. This CDR3 comprises 15 residues. Germline assignment: CDR1 SGHNT and CDR2 YYREEE (reference sequence). The chain has TRBV5-4 and TRBJ1-2, with 9 bases aligning to TRBD1. The sequencing sample was made of peripheral blood. This TCR was sampled from a woman in her forties or fifties with COVID-19, enrolled during active disease. The CDR3 spells CASTLGQGTNYGYTF. The CDR3 DNA reads as TGTGCCAGCACCTTGGGACAGGGAACTAACTATGGCTACACCTTC.